What follows is one T cell receptor beta chain and its context. Profiling relied on immunoSEQ multiplex PCR, and the TCRdb table lists in-frame clones only, not all of them. The data contain fewer than 50,000 clones, 91% of them singletons. The data belong to a study of T cell changes during pregnancy in multiple sclerosis. This receptor was obtained from a female donor with multiple sclerosis, enrolled in a pregnancy study. Sample: CD8+ T cells from peripheral blood mononuclear cells, taken after pregnancy.

CDR3 region: CASSQGQALGGYTF. The CDR3 DNA follows: TGTGCCAGCAGTCAAGGACAGGCGCTGGGTGGCTACACCTTC. The rearrangement uses TRBV13 and TRBJ1-2; TRBD1 matches at 7 bases. CDR3 length: 14 residues. V dropped 6 bases and J dropped 7; count of bases not matched to a gene: 11. CDR1 PRHDT and CDR2 FYEKMQ come from the germline V gene (reference sequence).